This T cell receptor (beta chain) appears in the sequencing data of a study of beta chain features in type 1 diabetes. On this clone itself: What it recognizes is unknown.

The isolated RNA, all of it, was reverse transcribed, so expressed TCRB transcripts were what got sequenced. Generated by immunoSEQ multiplex PCR, the TCRdb table keeps only in-frame clones and is missing some. The data contain approximately 340,000 clones, roughly 16% of them singletons. General study points: Sequencing of cDNA might inflate the share of cells that strongly express TCR. In comparison with healthy donors, patients had naive, central memory and Treg TCRB repertoires that appeared more similar.

Sequences were obtained from naive CD4+ T cells from blood. The origin of this receptor is a young woman in good health.

As DNA, the CDR3 is TGTGCCAGCAGCTTGGATTTGGTTGGCAGGGCTAGCTCTGGGGCCAACGTCCTGACTTTC. It codes for CASSLDLVGRASSGANVLTF. The chain carries TRBV5-4 and TRBJ2-6; D possibly corresponds to TRBD1 (5 bases). The CDR3 spans 20 residues. Deletions cut 0 bases from V and 0 bases from J, with 19 bases between. Germline-derived CDR1 and CDR2 are SGHNT and YYREEE (reference sequence).